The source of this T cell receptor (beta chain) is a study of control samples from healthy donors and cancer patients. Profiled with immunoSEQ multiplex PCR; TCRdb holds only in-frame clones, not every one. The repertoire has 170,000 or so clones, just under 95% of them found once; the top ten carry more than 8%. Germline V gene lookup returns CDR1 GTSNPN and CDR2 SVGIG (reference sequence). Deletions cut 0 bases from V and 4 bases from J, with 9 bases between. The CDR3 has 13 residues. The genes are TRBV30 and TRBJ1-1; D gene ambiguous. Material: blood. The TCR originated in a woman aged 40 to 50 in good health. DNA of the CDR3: TGTGCCTGGAGTGTAACAGAGGGCACTGAAGCTTTCTTT. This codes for CAWSVTEGTEAFF.